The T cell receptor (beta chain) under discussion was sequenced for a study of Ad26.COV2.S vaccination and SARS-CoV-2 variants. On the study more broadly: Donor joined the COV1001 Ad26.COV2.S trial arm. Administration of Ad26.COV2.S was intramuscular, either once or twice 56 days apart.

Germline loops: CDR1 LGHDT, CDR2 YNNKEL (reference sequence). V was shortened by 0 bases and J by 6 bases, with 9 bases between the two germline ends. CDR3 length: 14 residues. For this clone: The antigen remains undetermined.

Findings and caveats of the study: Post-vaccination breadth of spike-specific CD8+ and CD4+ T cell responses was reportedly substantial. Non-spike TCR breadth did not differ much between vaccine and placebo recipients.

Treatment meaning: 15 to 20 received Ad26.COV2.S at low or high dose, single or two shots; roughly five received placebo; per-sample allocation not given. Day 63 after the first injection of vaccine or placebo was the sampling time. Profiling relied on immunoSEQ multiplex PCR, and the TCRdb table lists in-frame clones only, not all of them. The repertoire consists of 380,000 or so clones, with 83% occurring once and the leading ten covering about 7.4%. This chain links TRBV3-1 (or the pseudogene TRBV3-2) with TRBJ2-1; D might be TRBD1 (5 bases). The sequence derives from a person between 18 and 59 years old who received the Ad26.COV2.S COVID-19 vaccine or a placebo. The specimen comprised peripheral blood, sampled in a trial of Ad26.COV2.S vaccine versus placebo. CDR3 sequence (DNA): TGTGCCAGCAGCCAAGACTTAAGGGGCAATGAGCAGTTCTTC. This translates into CASSQDLRGNEQFF.